This T cell receptor beta chain was obtained from a study of cytotoxic CD8 clonotypes in ibrutinib-treated CLL. Depth targeted 1 in 200,000 to 1 in 1 million T cells, averaging 10x coverage per clonotype. Libraries were prepared by immunoSEQ multiplex PCR; TCRdb keeps only in-frame clonotypes and omits some of them. The sample includes roughly 170,000 clones, roughly four fifths of them seen just once. This clone appeared a few times. CDR3 length: 13 residues. V was pared by 2 bases and J by 5 bases, with 10 bases between. From germline, CDR1 is MNHNS and CDR2 SASEGT. The gene calls are TRBV6-1 and TRBJ2-7, with unresolved D. The material sequenced was PBMCs, taken after 24 months of ibrutinib treatment. This TCR came from a human donor with chronic lymphocytic leukemia. CDR3 nucleotide sequence: TGTGCCAGCAGTGAACGGCCCGAGGACGAGCAGTACTTC. Residues: CASSERPEDEQYF.